This section outlines one TCR beta chain sequence together with its context. Its antigen is still unknown. Nothing much larger sits one base from this clone, and base qualities are not available. There are 15 amino acids in the CDR3, from cysteine to phenylalanine inclusive. Only CDR3 DNA remains: 45 bases, in frame from the first base. CDR1 MDHEN and CDR2 SYDVKM are derived from the germline V gene. Trimming removed 5 bases from V and 8 bases from J; the gene matches leave 5 bases unexplained. This specimen belongs to a study of T cell repertoires in cytomegalovirus infection (dated by TCRdb to between 2017 and 2020). With respect to the entire study: Because public TCR beta signatures pointed to carriage of CMV infection together with the matching HLA type, the HLA type of each donor mattered for the analysis. General conclusions and limits of the study: Carriers of CMV infection plus the relevant HLA type were discriminated by the cumulative frequency of public TCR beta family members in the study cohort and in an independent 352-donor cohort. The ex vivo response was dominated by HLA-C-restricted CMV-specific TCR beta clonotypes, which also provided the single most frequent clonotype in two of eight donors.

These reads were obtained on an Illumina HiSeq 1500. TCRdb reran the public reads through fastp at Q25 and MiXCR, keeping productive beta chains. Each entry merges the rows of one CDR3 protein and shows their most common DNA and genes. This sample has hundreds of thousands of distinct CDR3 sequences in its table, and less than 25% of those were observed once. The top ten clones comprise roughly 8% of the sample. Material for sequencing was CD8+ T cells from PBMCs. Here the chain combines TRBV28 and TRBJ1-6; TRBD1 lines up with 11 middle nucleotides. The TCR was taken from a human donor in good health (CMV status not recorded). Some clones in this sample may be carry-over from other donors' samples. In nucleotide form, the sequence is TGTGCCAGCAGTGCCCGGACAGGGGGCGATTCACCCCTCCACTTT. It translates to CASSARTGGDSPLHF. The CDR3, completed at both ends by the reference TRBV28 and TRBJ1-6 genes, gives the full variable domain DVKVTQSSRYLVKRTGEKVFLECVQDMDHENMFWYRQDPGLGLRLIYFSYDVKMKEKGDIPEGYSVSREKKERFSLILESASTNQTSMYLCASSARTGGDSPLHFGNGTRLTVT.